The 5 T cell receptor beta chains given below trace back to one sample, sequenced in a study of cytomegalovirus exposure and HLA in healthy donors. The PCR had 60 Vbeta and 13 Jbeta primers. TCRdb keeps only in-frame clones here, not all; method: immunoSEQ multiplex PCR. The sample shows about 150,000 clones, 65% to 80% of them seen only once. The sequenced sample consisted of PBMCs. The receptor source for this set is a woman between 40 and 50 years old in good health and CMV-seronegative.

This sequence joins TRBV7-9 and TRBJ2-3, with no clear D. The CDR3 spans 13 residues. The V end was cut by 3 bases, the J end by 3 bases, with 7 bases between. Looked up from germline, CDR1 is SEHNR and CDR2 is FQNEAQ (reference sequence). CDR3 coding DNA: TGTGCCAGCAGCTTGTCCAGGACAGATACGCAGTATTTT. It yields the protein CASSLSRTDTQYF.

This clone was found once. This chain connects TRBV7-9 to TRBJ2-2, with D tentatively TRBD1 (6 bases). Germline lookup yields CDR1 SEHNR and CDR2 FQNEAQ (reference sequence). Trimming removed 5 bases from V and 5 bases from J, with 15 bases in between. CDR3 length: 15 residues. DNA for the CDR3: TGTGCCAGCAGCCTACGGGACACCCAAACCGGGGAGCTGTTTTTT. Residues: CASSLRDTQTGELFF.

This chain links TRBV5-1 with TRBJ1-4; D is possibly TRBD1 (6 bases). From germline, CDR1 is SGHRS and CDR2 YFSETQ. Trimming left V 2 bases short and J 4 bases short, with 15 bases between. The CDR3 totals 16 residues. The CDR3 loop reads CASSLQTGTINEKLFF. The DNA of the CDR3 is TGCGCCAGCAGCTTACAAACAGGGACTATTAATGAAAAACTGTTTTTT.

The chain has TRBV6-5 and TRBJ2-7, with a possible D match to TRBD2 (5 bases). The germline V gene has CDR1 MNHEY and CDR2 SVGAGI. CDR3 length: 14 residues. V was trimmed by 5 bases and J by 6 bases, leaving 17 bases between them. CDR3 DNA: TGTGCCAGCAGTCCGGGAAATACTATTTCCGAGCAGTACTTC. This encodes CASSPGNTISEQYF.

The chain recombines TRBV7-9 with TRBJ1-5; D is possibly TRBD1 (5 bases). The V gene lost 5 bases and the J gene lost 0 bases, with 8 bases spanning the gap. Germline-derived CDR1 and CDR2 are SEHNR and FQNEAQ (reference sequence). This CDR3 comprises 14 residues. The CDR3 DNA reads as TGTGCCAGCAGCAAAGGGGTTAGCAATCAGCCCCAGCATTTT. This encodes CASSKGVSNQPQHF.